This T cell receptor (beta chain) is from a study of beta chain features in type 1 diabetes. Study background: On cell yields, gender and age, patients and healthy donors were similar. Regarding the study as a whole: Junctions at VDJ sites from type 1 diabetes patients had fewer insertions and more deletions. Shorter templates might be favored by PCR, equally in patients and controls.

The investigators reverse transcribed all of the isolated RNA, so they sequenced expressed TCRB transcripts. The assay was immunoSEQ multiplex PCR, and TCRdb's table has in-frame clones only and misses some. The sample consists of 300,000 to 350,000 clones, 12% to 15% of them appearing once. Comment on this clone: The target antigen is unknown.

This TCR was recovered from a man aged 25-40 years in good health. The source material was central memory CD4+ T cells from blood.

The CDR3 spells CAGRRPSGANVLTF. The CDR3 DNA reads as TGTGCCGGCCGAAGACCCTCTGGGGCCAACGTCCTGACTTTC. J is TRBJ2-6 and V is TRBV6-1; no definite D call. Germline loops: CDR1 MNHNS, CDR2 SASEGT. CDR3 length: 14 residues. V was shortened by 11 bases and J by 0 bases, with 11 bases between the two germline ends.